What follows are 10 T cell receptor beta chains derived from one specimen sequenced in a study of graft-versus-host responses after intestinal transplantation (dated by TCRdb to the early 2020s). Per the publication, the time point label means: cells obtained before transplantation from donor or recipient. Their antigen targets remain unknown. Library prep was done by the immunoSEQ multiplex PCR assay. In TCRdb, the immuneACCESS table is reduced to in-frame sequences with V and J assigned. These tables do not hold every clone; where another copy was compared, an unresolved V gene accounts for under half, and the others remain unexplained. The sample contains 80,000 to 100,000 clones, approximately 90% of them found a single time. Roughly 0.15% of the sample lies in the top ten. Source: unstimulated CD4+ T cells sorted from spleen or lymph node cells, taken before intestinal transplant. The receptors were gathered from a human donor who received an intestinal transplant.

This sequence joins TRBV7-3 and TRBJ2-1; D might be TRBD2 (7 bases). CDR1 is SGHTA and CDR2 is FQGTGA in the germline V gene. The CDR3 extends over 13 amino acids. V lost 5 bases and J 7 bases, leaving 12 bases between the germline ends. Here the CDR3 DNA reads TGTGCCAGCAGCCCCGCGGGGGCGAATGAGCAGTTCTTC. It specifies CASSPAGANEQFF.

The CDR3: CASSFKAGGTDTQYF. The CDR3 DNA reads as TGTGCCAGCAGCTTTAAGGCGGGGGGCACAGATACGCAGTATTTT. The rearrangement uses TRBV7-2 and TRBJ2-3, with TRBD2 matching 7 bases. V dropped 3 bases and J dropped 1; count of bases not matched to a gene: 4. Germline assignment: CDR1 SGHTA and CDR2 FQGNSA. CDR3 length equals 15 residues.

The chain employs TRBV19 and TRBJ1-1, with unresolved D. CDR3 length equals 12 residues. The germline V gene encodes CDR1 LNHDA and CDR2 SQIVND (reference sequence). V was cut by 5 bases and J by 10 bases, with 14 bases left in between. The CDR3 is CASSSRLGVAFF. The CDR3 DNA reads TGTGCCAGTAGTTCTCGCCTCGGTGTAGCTTTCTTT.

Here the CDR3 reads CASSTGLGSYEQYF. The CDR3 DNA sequence: TGTGCCAGCAGCACGGGACTAGGGTCCTACGAGCAGTACTTC. The chain has TRBV14 and TRBJ2-7; 8 nucleotides line up with TRBD2. The V segment lost 5 bases and the J segment 1 base; nucleotides outside the gene matches: 4. Germline assignment: CDR1 SGHDN and CDR2 FVKESK. This CDR3 has 14 amino acids.

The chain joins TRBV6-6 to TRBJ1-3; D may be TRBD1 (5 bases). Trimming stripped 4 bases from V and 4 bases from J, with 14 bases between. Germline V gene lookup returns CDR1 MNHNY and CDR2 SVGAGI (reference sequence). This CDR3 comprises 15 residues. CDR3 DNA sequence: TGTGCCAGCAGTTTCCCAGGGTCCCCAGGAAACACCATATATTTT. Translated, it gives CASSFPGSPGNTIYF.

The CDR3 sequence: CASSTPGQWEDTQYF. The CDR3 coding sequence is TGCGCCAGCAGCACACCGGGACAGTGGGAAGATACGCAGTATTTT. The chain employs TRBV5-1 and TRBJ2-3; 7 positions match TRBD1. This CDR3 has 15 residues. V lost 4 bases and J lost 5; bases outside the gene matches: 10. Germline V CDR1 and CDR2: SGHRS, YFSETQ.

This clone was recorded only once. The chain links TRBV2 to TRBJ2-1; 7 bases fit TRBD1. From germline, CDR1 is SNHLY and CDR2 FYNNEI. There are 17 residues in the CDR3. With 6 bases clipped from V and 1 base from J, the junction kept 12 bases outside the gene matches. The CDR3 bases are TGTGCCAGCAGGAAAGGCGGACCGGGACAGTCCTACAATGAGCAGTTCTTC. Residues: CASRKGGPGQSYNEQFF.

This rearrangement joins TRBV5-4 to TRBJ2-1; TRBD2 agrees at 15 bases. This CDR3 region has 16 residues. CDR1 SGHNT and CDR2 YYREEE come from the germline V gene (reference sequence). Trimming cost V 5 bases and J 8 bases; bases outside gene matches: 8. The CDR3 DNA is TGTGCCAGCAGTCTTGGACTAGCGGGGGGGCTTGATGAGCAGTTCTTC. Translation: CASSLGLAGGLDEQFF.

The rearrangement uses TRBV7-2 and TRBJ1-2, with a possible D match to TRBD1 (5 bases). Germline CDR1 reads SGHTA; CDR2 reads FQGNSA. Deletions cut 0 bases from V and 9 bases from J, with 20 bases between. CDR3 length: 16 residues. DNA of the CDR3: TGTGCCAGCAGCTTAGCGCAGGGACTTCTCCGTGAGCGCTACACCTTC. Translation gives CASSLAQGLLRERYTF.

CDR3 sequence (DNA): TGTGCCAGCAGTAAACCCCGGACAGGGGTCTACGAGCAGTACTTC. Protein: CASSKPRTGVYEQYF. The V gene is TRBV7-2, the J gene TRBJ2-7; 9 bases fit TRBD1. The CDR3 length is 15 residues. Per the germline V gene, CDR1 is SGHTA and CDR2 is FQGNSA. The V segment lost 6 bases and the J segment 3 bases; nucleotides outside the gene matches: 9.